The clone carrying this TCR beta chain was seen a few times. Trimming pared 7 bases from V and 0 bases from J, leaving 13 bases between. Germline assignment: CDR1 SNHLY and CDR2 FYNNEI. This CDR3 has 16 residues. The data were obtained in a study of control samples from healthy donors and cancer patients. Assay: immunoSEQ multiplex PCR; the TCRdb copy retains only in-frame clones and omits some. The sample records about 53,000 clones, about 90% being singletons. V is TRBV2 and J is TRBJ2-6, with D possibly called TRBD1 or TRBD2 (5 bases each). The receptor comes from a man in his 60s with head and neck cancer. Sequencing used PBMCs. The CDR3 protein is CASMVGAGSGANVLTF. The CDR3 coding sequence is TGTGCCAGCATGGTTGGGGCGGGCTCTGGGGCCAACGTCCTGACTTTC.